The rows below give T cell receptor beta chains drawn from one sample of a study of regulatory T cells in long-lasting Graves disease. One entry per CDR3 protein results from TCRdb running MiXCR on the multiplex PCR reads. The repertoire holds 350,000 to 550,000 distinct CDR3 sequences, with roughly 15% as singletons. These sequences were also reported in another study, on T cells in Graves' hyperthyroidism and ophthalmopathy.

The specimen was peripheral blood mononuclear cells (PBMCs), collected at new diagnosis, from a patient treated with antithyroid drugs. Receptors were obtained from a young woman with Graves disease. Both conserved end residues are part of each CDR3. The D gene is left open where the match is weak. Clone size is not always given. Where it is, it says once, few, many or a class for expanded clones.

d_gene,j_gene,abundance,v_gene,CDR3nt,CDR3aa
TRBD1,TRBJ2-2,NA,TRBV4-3,TGCGCCAGCAGCCAAGACAGGATCGGGACAGGGGTTTACAGGGAGCTGTTTTTT,CASSQDRIGTGVYRELFF
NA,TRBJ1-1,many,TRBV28,TGTGCCAGCAGTTCCCCCCCCGACGGTAACGCTGAAGCTTTCTTT,CASSSPPDGNAEAFF
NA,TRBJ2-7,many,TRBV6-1,TGTGCCAGCAGTGCCCTCGGGTACGAGCAGTACTTC,CASSALGYEQYF
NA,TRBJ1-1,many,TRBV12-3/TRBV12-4,TGTGCCAGCCTCTTGGGGATGAACACTGAAGCTTTCTTT,CASLLGMNTEAFF
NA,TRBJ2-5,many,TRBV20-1,TGCAGTGCTAGAAGGCCAGGAGAGACCCAGTACTTC,CSARRPGETQYF
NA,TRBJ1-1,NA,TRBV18,TGTGCCAGCTCACCGCTCCCGGGCGAAGCTTTCTTT,CASSPLPGEAFF
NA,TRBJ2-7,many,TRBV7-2,TGTGCCAGCAGCTTAGACGCAGCACTCTCCTACGAGCAGTACTTC,CASSLDAALSYEQYF
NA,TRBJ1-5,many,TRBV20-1,TGCAGTGCTAGGGGTCGGACTCAGGGAGGGCAGCCCCAGCATTTT,CSARGRTQGGQPQHF
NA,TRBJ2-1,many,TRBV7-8,TGTGCCAGCAATAGGGCTAGCGACCTCAATGAGCAGTTCTTC,CASNRASDLNEQFF
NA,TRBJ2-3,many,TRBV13,TGTGCCAGCAGCTCGGGCCACTTCGGTCCAGATACGCAGTATTTT,CASSSGHFGPDTQYF
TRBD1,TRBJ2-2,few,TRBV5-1,TGCGCCAGCGGCCAGGGGGCGAGTACCGGGGAGCTGTTTTTT,CASGQGASTGELFF
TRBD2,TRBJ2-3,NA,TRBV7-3,TGTGCCAGCAGCCCTAGCAAGGGTAGCGGGATTTTTGGAGATACGCAGTATTTT,CASSPSKGSGIFGDTQYF
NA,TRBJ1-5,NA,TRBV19,TGTGCCAGTAGTATTGGGGAGAATCGCAATCAGCCCCAGCATTTT,CASSIGENRNQPQHF
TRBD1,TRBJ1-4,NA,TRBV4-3,TGCGCCAGCAGCCAAGATGGGGACAGAGATGAAAAACTGTTTTTT,CASSQDGDRDEKLFF
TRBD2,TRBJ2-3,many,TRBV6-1,TGTGCCAGCACCTCGGGCGGGGGTACTAGCACAGATACGCAGTATTTT,CASTSGGGTSTDTQYF
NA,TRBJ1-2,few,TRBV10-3,TGTGCCATCAGTTTTTCCGGGGGGGACTATGGCTACACCTTC,CAISFSGGDYGYTF
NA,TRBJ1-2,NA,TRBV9,TGTGCCAGCAGCACCCGTGAGGGAGGTAGCTATGGCTACACCTTC,CASSTREGGSYGYTF
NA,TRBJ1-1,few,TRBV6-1,TGTGCCAGCAGTGAGGCGGGCGGACGCGACACTGAAGCTTTCTTT,CASSEAGGRDTEAFF
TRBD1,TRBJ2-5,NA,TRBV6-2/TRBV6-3,TGTGCCAGCAGTTACTCAAGGGACAGGGGGACTCGAGAGACCCAGTACTTC,CASSYSRDRGTRETQYF
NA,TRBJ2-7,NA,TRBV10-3,TGTGCCATAGCCGGGACACCGAGAAGGGACGAGCAGTACTTC,CAIAGTPRRDEQYF
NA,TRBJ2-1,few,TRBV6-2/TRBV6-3,TGTGCCAGCAGTTACGGACGAGCGGTCTACAATGAGCAGTTCTTC,CASSYGRAVYNEQFF
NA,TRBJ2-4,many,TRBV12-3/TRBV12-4,TGTGCCAGCAGTTCGGGCGTCCCGGTTCAGTACTTC,CASSSGVPVQYF
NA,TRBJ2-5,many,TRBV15,TGTGCCACCAGCAGAGCGGTATTCCAAGAGACCCAGTACTTC,CATSRAVFQETQYF
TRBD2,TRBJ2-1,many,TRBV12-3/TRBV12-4,TGTGCCAGCAGCTTAGCGGGAATGGGGTACAATGAGCAGTTCTTC,CASSLAGMGYNEQFF
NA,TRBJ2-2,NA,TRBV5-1,TGCGCCAGCACCTTCAGGGTCACCGGGGAGCTGTTTTTT,CASTFRVTGELFF
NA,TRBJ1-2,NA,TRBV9,TGTGCCAGCAGTGGGACAACAGCTAACTATGGCTACACCTTC,CASSGTTANYGYTF
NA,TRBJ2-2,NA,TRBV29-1,TGCAGCGTTGAAGATGCGGCAGGGAACACCGGGGAGCTGTTTTTT,CSVEDAAGNTGELFF
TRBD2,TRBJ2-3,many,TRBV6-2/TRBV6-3,TGTGCCAGCAGTTACTCGACTGGGTTCGGAGCGGGAGGGCCGACAGATACGCAGTATTTT,CASSYSTGFGAGGPTDTQYF
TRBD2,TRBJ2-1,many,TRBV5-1,TGCGCCAGCAGCCCGGAGACTAGCGGGAGGGCCCAGTTCTTC,CASSPETSGRAQFF
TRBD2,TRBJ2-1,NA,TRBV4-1,TGCGCCAGCAGCCAAGATACGGTGGGGACTAGCGGTTACAATGAGCAGTTCTTC,CASSQDTVGTSGYNEQFF